The 26 T cell receptor beta chains below all came from one sample that was sequenced in a study of shared clonotypes between healthy human individuals. Terminally differentiated effector memory CD45RA+ cells were excluded by CCR7 positive selection of CD45RO-negative cells. TCRdb's table, derived via immunoSEQ multiplex PCR, lists solely in-frame clones and lacks some. In the table there are about 1,800,000 clones, roughly 94% of which are singletons. The sample taken for sequencing was naive CD8+ T cells sorted from blood. The receptors shown here come from a man younger than 35 in good health.

As for this clone: The sample holds other DNA sequences that translate to the same CDR3. V usage is TRBV13 and J usage is TRBJ2-7, with unresolved D. V lost 0 bases and J lost 0, with 3 bases in between. The germline V gene encodes CDR1 PRHDT and CDR2 FYEKMQ (reference sequence). The CDR3 is 13 residues long. The CDR3 DNA reads as TGTGCCAGCAGCTTAGGGGGCTCCTACGAGCAGTACTTC. It specifies CASSLGGSYEQYF.

The chain is built from TRBV11-2 and TRBJ2-5; 7 bases map to TRBD2. V gave up 1 base and J gave up 1 base; unmatched junction bases: 3. The CDR3 length is 15 residues. The germline CDR1 and CDR2 sequences are SGHAT and FQNNGV. The CDR3 sequence: CASSLVLAAQETQYF. The CDR3 DNA follows: TGTGCCAGCAGCTTAGTGCTAGCGGCCCAAGAGACCCAGTACTTC.

Of note for this clone: Other DNA sequences in the same sample also yield this CDR3. The chain carries TRBV6-6 and TRBJ2-7, with unresolved D. Per germline, CDR1 MNHNY and CDR2 SVGAGI (reference sequence). The V and J ends lost 0 bases and 0 bases respectively, with 3 bases between them. There are 13 residues in the CDR3. In nucleotides, the CDR3 is TGTGCCAGCAGTTACTCCAGCTCCTACGAGCAGTACTTC. Protein sequence: CASSYSSSYEQYF.

Concerning this clone: Other DNA sequences from this sample encode an identical CDR3 as well. The chain is built from TRBV7-8 and TRBJ2-1; the match to TRBD2 covers 13 bases. Germline V gene lookup returns CDR1 SGHVS and CDR2 FQNEAQ. CDR3 length: 17 residues. The V gene end was trimmed by 1 base and the J gene end by 4 bases; junction bases not matched to a gene: 4. The CDR3 protein is CASSLGLAGGLYNEQFF. In DNA, the CDR3 is TGTGCCAGCAGCTTAGGACTAGCGGGAGGTTTATACAATGAGCAGTTCTTC.

The chain joins TRBV6-5 to TRBJ2-3; no firm D call. Trimming took 6 bases from V and 1 from J, leaving 8 bases between them. Germline assignment: CDR1 MNHEY and CDR2 SVGAGI. The CDR3 covers 13 residues. The CDR3 DNA reads as TGTGCCAGCAGCTTAATCCGCACAGATACGCAGTATTTT. This codes for CASSLIRTDTQYF.

A single count supports this clone. The chain has TRBV7-9 and TRBJ2-1, with D perhaps TRBD2 (6 bases). The CDR3 loop spans 14 amino acids. Germline values: CDR1 SEHNR, CDR2 FQNEAQ (reference sequence). V lost 5 bases and J 5 bases, leaving 13 bases between the germline ends. Here the CDR3 DNA reads TGTGCCAGCAGCATCACTAGCATACACAATGAGCAGTTCTTC. Its translation is CASSITSIHNEQFF.

The chain employs TRBV5-5 and TRBJ2-6, with D perhaps TRBD1 (6 bases). Germline V lookup: CDR1 SGHKS, CDR2 YYEKEE (reference sequence). V lost 1 base and J lost 0, with 17 bases in between. The CDR3 covers 19 residues. The CDR3 reads CASSLRGPRTVSGANVLTF. In nucleotides, the CDR3 is TGTGCCAGCAGCTTGCGGGGTCCTAGGACAGTCTCTGGGGCCAACGTCCTGACTTTC.

The chain carries TRBV29-1 and TRBJ2-3; D is perhaps TRBD2 (7 bases). Trimming shortened V by 3 bases and J by 2 bases, and 15 bases separated the two germline ends. In germline, CDR1 is SQVTM, CDR2 ANQGSEA. The CDR3 extends over 15 amino acids. This CDR3 reads CSVDLTGGPTDTQYF. CDR3 DNA sequence: TGCAGCGTTGATTTGACGGGGGGCCCCACAGATACGCAGTATTTT.

The rearrangement joins TRBV5-4 to TRBJ1-2, with 8 bases identical to TRBD1. The CDR3 is 15 residues long. CDR1 SGHNT and CDR2 YYREEE come from the germline V gene (reference sequence). The V and J ends lost 0 bases and 7 bases, in that order; junction bases with no gene match: 8. The CDR3 region has the DNA TGTGCCAGCAGCTTGGAGGACAGGGAGTGGGGTGGCTACACCTTC. This translates into CASSLEDREWGGYTF.

This clone was seen just once. The chain employs TRBV9 and TRBJ1-4; perhaps TRBD1 as D (6 bases). This CDR3 is built from 16 residues. V lost 4 bases and J 0 bases, leaving 13 bases between the germline ends. The germline V gene encodes CDR1 SGDLS and CDR2 YYNGEE. The DNA for the CDR3 is TGTGCCAGCAGCTCGGGACACCTTTCAACTAATGAAAAACTGTTTTTT. Protein: CASSSGHLSTNEKLFF.

The chain carries TRBV7-2 and TRBJ2-1, with 8 bases that match TRBD2. The ends lost 2 bases at V and 0 bases at J; junction bases unmatched: 3. This CDR3 has 16 amino acids. The germline gives CDR1 SGHTA, CDR2 FQGNSA. Written as DNA, the CDR3 is TGTGCCAGCAGCTTAATAGCGGGAAGCTCCTACAATGAGCAGTTCTTC. Residues: CASSLIAGSSYNEQFF. Complete variable domain (other parts from reference TRBV7-2 and TRBJ2-1): GAGVSQSPSNKVTEKGKDVELRCDPISGHTALYWYRQSLGQGLEFLIYFQGNSAPDKSGLPSDRFSAERTGGSVSTLTIQRTQQEDSAVYLCASSLIAGSSYNEQFFGPGTRLTVL.

This clone appeared once. The chain joins TRBV5-6 to TRBJ2-3, with 7 nucleotides matching TRBD2. Trimming took 4 bases from V and 1 from J; bases not matched to a gene: 6. Germline CDR1 and CDR2: SGHDT and YYEEEE. The length of the CDR3 is 15 residues. The CDR3 here is CASSGYGGGTDTQYF. CDR3 bases: TGTGCCAGCAGCGGTTATGGGGGGGGCACAGATACGCAGTATTTT.

The chain joins TRBV6-6 to TRBJ1-4; D call uncertain. V lost 3 bases and J 8 bases, leaving 13 bases between the germline ends. Per germline, CDR1 MNHNY and CDR2 SVGAGI (reference sequence). This CDR3 comprises 14 residues. The CDR3 DNA sequence: TGTGCCAGCAGTTATTGGCAGGTTAACGAAAAACTGTTTTTT. Translated, it gives CASSYWQVNEKLFF.

The CDR3 reads CASSQGFSGTDGYTF. Here the CDR3 DNA reads TGCGCCAGCAGCCAAGGATTCTCCGGGACGGATGGCTACACCTTC. The J gene is TRBJ1-2, the V gene TRBV4-1, with D tentatively TRBD1 (5 bases). Germline lookup yields CDR1 MGHRA and CDR2 YSYEKL. V was pared by 1 base and J by 6 bases, with 15 bases between. The CDR3 is 15 residues long.

The chain has TRBV9 and TRBJ1-3, with a tentative D call TRBD1 (5 bases). Trimming removed 7 bases at V and 1 base at J, with 9 bases between. Germline lookup yields CDR1 SGDLS and CDR2 YYNGEE. CDR3 size: 13 residues. The CDR3, as DNA: TGTGCCAGCGAGGGACCTTCTGGAAACACCATATATTTT. It encodes CASEGPSGNTIYF.

The J gene is TRBJ1-1, the V gene TRBV6-1, with D unclear. V lost 1 base to trimming and J lost 3 bases, with 15 bases between them. The CDR3 is made up of 16 amino acids. Per the germline V gene, CDR1 is MNHNS and CDR2 is SASEGT. CDR3 sequence (DNA): TGTGCCAGCAGTGAAGTTCCGTTTAGGTTAGACACTGAAGCTTTCTTT. Protein: CASSEVPFRLDTEAFF.

This chain uses TRBV6-5 with TRBJ2-7; 10 bases align to TRBD1. Germline V gives CDR1 MNHEY, CDR2 SVGAGI. V trimming: 5 bases; J trimming: 0 bases; junction bases outside the gene matches: 4. The CDR3 has 15 amino acids. Here the CDR3 reads CASSAGTGDSYEQYF. The CDR3 bases are TGTGCCAGCAGTGCCGGGACAGGGGACTCCTACGAGCAGTACTTC.

The V and J genes are TRBV30 and TRBJ2-2, with no clear D. V was clipped by 0 bases and J by 6 bases, with 8 bases between them. This CDR3 is 13 amino acids long. CDR1 and CDR2 from the germline V gene are GTSNPN and SVGIG (reference sequence). The CDR3 bases are TGTGCCTGGAGTGTTTTTCGCCCCGGGGAGCTGTTTTTT. Translating it yields CAWSVFRPGELFF.

The V call is TRBV27, the J call TRBJ2-2, with 12 bases that match TRBD2. Per germline, CDR1 MNHEY and CDR2 SMNVEV (reference sequence). CDR3 size: 15 residues. With 4 bases clipped from V and 7 bases from J, the junction kept 4 bases outside the gene matches. The CDR3 DNA reads as TGTGCCAGCAGTTCACTAGCGGGGGGTCACGGGGAGCTGTTTTTT. It specifies CASSSLAGGHGELFF.

V is TRBV4-1 and J is TRBJ1-5; a possible D gene is TRBD1 (5 bases). This CDR3 is 16 amino acids long. V lost 4 bases and J 0 bases, leaving 13 bases between the germline ends. Germline CDR1 is MGHRA and CDR2 is YSYEKL. The CDR3 DNA reads as TGCGCCAGCAGCCCGGGGGGTGAGTATAGCAATCAGCCCCAGCATTTT. Its protein product is CASSPGGEYSNQPQHF.

V and J are TRBV4-1 and TRBJ2-3; 10 nucleotides align to TRBD2. V lost 5 bases to trimming and J lost 1 base; unmatched junction nucleotides: 0. Germline V lookup: CDR1 MGHRA, CDR2 YSYEKL. The length of the CDR3 is 14 residues. CDR3 protein: CASSGTSGTDTQYF. As DNA, the CDR3 is TGCGCCAGCAGCGGGACTAGCGGCACAGATACGCAGTATTTT.

CDR3 region: CASNSLAGGSYEQYF. Written as DNA, the CDR3 is TGTGCCAGCAATTCCCTAGCGGGGGGGTCCTACGAGCAGTACTTC. The chain recombines TRBV6-1 with TRBJ2-7; 12 nucleotides match TRBD2. V lost 7 bases, J lost 1 base, and 5 bases stayed unmatched. CDR1 and CDR2 from the germline V gene are MNHNS and SASEGT. The CDR3 runs to 15 residues.

The chain recombines TRBV27 with TRBJ2-2; TRBD2 is a possible D gene (5 bases). Per germline, CDR1 MNHEY and CDR2 SMNVEV (reference sequence). V was pared by 6 bases and J by 8 bases, with 16 bases between. This CDR3 contains 14 residues. The CDR3 is CASSRDSRQGELFF. The CDR3 DNA reads as TGTGCCAGCAGCCGGGATTCACGGCAGGGGGAGCTGTTTTTT.

The V and J genes are TRBV9 and TRBJ1-2, with 8 bases lining up with TRBD1. V lost 3 bases and J lost 4; bases outside the gene matches: 11. Germline-derived CDR1 and CDR2 are SGDLS and YYNGEE. CDR3 length equals 16 residues. In nucleotides, the CDR3 is TGTGCCAGCAGCGCTCACGGCGGACAGGGTTTCTATGGCTACACCTTC. Translation: CASSAHGGQGFYGYTF. The full variable domain, with the rest looked up from reference TRBV9 and TRBJ1-2, is DSGVTQTPKHLITATGQRVTLRCSPRSGDLSVYWYQQSLDQGLQFLIQYYNGEERAKGNILERFSAQQFPDLHSELNLSSLELGDSALYFCASSAHGGQGFYGYTFGSGTRLTVV.

The chain links TRBV9 to TRBJ1-4; 8 bases map to TRBD1. The germline V gene encodes CDR1 SGDLS and CDR2 YYNGEE. This CDR3 region has 15 residues. V shed 0 bases and J 8 bases; nucleotides not matched to a gene: 6. The CDR3 sequence: CASSVDGRGLEKLFF. CDR3 nucleotide sequence: TGTGCCAGCAGCGTAGACGGCAGGGGGCTCGAAAAACTGTTTTTT.

The V call is TRBV4-1, the J call TRBJ1-2; tentatively, D is TRBD1 (5 bases). From germline, CDR1 is MGHRA and CDR2 YSYEKL. V lost 5 bases and J 5 bases, leaving 15 bases between the germline ends. CDR3 length: 14 residues. CDR3 nucleotide sequence: TGCGCCAGCAGCGCCCCGGGCGCAGGGTATGGCTACACCTTC. The encoded protein is CASSAPGAGYGYTF.